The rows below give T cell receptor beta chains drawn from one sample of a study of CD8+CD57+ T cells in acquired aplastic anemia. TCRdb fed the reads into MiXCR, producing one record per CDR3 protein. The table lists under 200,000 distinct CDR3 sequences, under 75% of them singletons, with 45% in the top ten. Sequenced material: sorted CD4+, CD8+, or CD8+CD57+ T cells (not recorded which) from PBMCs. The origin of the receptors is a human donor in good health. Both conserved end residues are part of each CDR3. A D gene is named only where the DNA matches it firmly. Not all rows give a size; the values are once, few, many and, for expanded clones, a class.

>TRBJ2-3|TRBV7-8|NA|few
TGTGCCAGCAGCTCCTCACCTAGCACAGATACGCAGTATTTT
CASSSSPSTDTQYF
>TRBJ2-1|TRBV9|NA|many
TGTGCCAGCAGCGGCGGAAACTCCGCTTACAATGAGCAGTTCTTC
CASSGGNSAYNEQFF
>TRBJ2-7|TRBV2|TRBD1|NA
TGTGCCAGCAGTGAATTGGGACAGGGGAACGAGCAGTACTTC
CASSELGQGNEQYF
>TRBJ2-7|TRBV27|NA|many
TGTGCCAGTGGGCTAGGGGCGGGGTCCTACGAGCAGTACTTC
CASGLGAGSYEQYF
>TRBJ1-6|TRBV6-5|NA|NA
TGTGCCAGCAGCGACAGGTGGTCCGCTTCACCCCTCCACTTT
CASSDRWSASPLHF
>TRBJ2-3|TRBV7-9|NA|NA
TGTGCCAGCAGCTCCCGCCCCCAGGGAAGCACAGATACGCAGTATTTT
CASSSRPQGSTDTQYF
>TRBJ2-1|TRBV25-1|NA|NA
TGTGCCAGCAGCCCTAACAGGGGAGGATACAATGAGCAGTTCTTC
CASSPNRGGYNEQFF
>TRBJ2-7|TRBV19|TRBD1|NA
TGTGCCAGTAGTATGGCGGGACAGGGGGCCTACGAGCAGTACTTC
CASSMAGQGAYEQYF
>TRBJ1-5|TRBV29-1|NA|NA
TGCAGCGTTGGCTCAGGGTGGGGTTCGGGTCAGCCCCAGCATTTT
CSVGSGWGSGQPQHF
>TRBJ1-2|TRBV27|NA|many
TGTGCCAGCAGTCTCACGGGTGGTTTAAACTATGGCTACACCTTC
CASSLTGGLNYGYTF
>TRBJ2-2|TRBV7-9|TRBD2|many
TGTGCCAGCGGGGGGGGGACTAGCGGCACCGGGGAGCTGTTTTTT
CASGGGTSGTGELFF
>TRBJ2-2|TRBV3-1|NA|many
TGTGCCAGCAGCCAAGGGACAGTGAACACCGGGGAGCTGTTTTTT
CASSQGTVNTGELFF
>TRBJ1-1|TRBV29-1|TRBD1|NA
TGCAGCGTATCGGACAGGGGCCTCACTGAAGCTTTCTTT
CSVSDRGLTEAFF